Sequencing of this T cell receptor (beta chain) was carried out in a study of low-dose radiotherapy and immunotherapy resistance in tumors (dated by TCRdb to the early 2020s). A note on the overall study: Cohort 1 received 0.5 Gy per fraction every 2 weeks, with a prescribed total PTV dose of 6.5 Gy. In Cohort 2, 1 Gy per fraction was delivered every two weeks, for a total of 13 Gy over 26 weeks. Nivolumab and ipilimumab were both given intravenously, with nivolumab at a 240 mg flat dose every two weeks and ipilimumab at 1 mg/kg every six weeks. Every two weeks, patients got intravenous cyclophosphamide at 200 mg/m2, given one day ahead of each radiation and immunotherapy administration. Aspirin 300 mg was taken orally once daily by patients for four cycles, starting on cycle 1 day 1. Randomization of trial participants into treatment groups was not performed. Eight patients were included in the translational analysis, namely three from the first dose cohort plus the first five from the second dose cohort.

What this sample's time point label stands for: after trial treatment. Explained via the paper, the treatment or condition label denotes: LDRT plus nivolumab, ipilimumab, low-dose cyclophosphamide and aspirin (RACIN trial). The donors took part in RACIN, a single-arm, phase I, dose-escalation trial that combined nivolumab, ipilimumab, aspirin, low-dose cyclophosphamide and low-dose radiotherapy. To be eligible, a patient needed to have an advanced solid tumor that was TIL-negative. TCRdb names Illumina HiSeq 2500 as the instrument used. First-strand cDNA was synthesized using Superscript III and a set of TRAV- and TRBV-specific primers, so that both TCRalpha and TCRbeta chains were covered. TCRs were amplified with Phusion for 20 to 25 PCR cycles using a constant-region primer together with the adapter attached to the V primers. The MessageAmp II aRNA Amplification Kit was used to amplify the isolated mRNA, with in vitro transcription run for over 15 hours at 37 degrees C. The Dynabeads mRNA DIRECT Purification Kit was used to isolate mRNA for TCR sequencing. Indexed Illumina adapters were added in a second roughly 26-cycle Phusion PCR, and the resulting products were purified with AMPure XP beads. In the paper's pipeline: Using custom Perl scripts, TCR sequences that encoded the same protein were pooled, out-of-frame sequences were dropped, and the abundance of each clonotype was calculated. The analysis excluded TCR sequences that were supported by just one read. The metrics used to describe the repertoires included Shannon entropy, Gini index, clonality, richness, and the frequency of TCRs shared between repertoires. The public reads were quality trimmed at Q25 with fastp and then assembled into clones with MiXCR by TCRdb, keeping productive beta chains. Every distinct CDR3 protein forms one entry, paired with its most common genes and DNA. The V and J calls reflect TCRdb's pipeline rather than the authors' work. Across this sample there are more than 90,000 distinct CDR3 sequences, with 20% seen only once. Roughly 4.3% of the sample comes from the top ten.

This clonotype was picked up a small number of times. Its cognate antigen has yet to be identified. Base qualities are not at hand, and no much larger clone is one base apart. As encoded in the germline V gene (reference sequence), CDR1 is LNHDA while CDR2 is SQIVND. From its cysteine to its phenylalanine, the CDR3 spans 14 amino acids. Only the CDR3 region is kept as DNA, spanning 42 bases read in frame from base 1. Ends trimmed: V by 5 bases, J by 4 bases; bases unmatched to a gene: 2. This chain is built from TRBV19 and TRBJ2-5, with 12 middle bases fitting TRBD2. The clonotype originates from a male donor with prostate cancer. The input for sequencing was PBMCs, taken after low-dose radiotherapy plus immunotherapy. The CDR3 loop reads CASSPTSGRETQYF. The bases are TGTGCCAGTAGTCCGACTAGCGGGAGAGAGACCCAGTACTTC. Joined to the reference TRBV19 and TRBJ2-5 proteins, this CDR3 gives the full variable domain: DGGITQSPKYLFRKEGQNVTLSCEQNLNHDAMYWYRQDPGQGLRLIYYSQIVNDFQKGDIAEGYSVSREKKESFPLTVTSAQKNPTAFYLCASSPTSGRETQYFGPGTRLLVL.